The 14 T cell receptor beta chains below were found in one sample sequenced in a study of OX40 agonist ivuxolimab in advanced cancers. The repertoire was sequenced with immunoSEQ multiplex PCR; TCRdb's copy has only in-frame clones and lacks some. The repertoire holds about 60,000 clones, over 85% seen once, with 15% to 20% in the top ten. The material was CD4+ or CD8+ T cells sorted from blood, obtained in a trial of the OX40 agonist ivuxolimab. The source is an adult with an advanced solid tumor such as melanoma, head and neck, liver or kidney cancer.

The V gene is TRBV15, the J gene TRBJ2-1; D gene ambiguous. The germline V gene has CDR1 LNHNV and CDR2 YYDKDF (reference sequence). The CDR3 spans 16 residues. V was cut by 0 bases and J by 6 bases, with 15 bases left in between. CDR3 nucleotides: TGTGCCACCAGCAGAGATCACAACAGTATTTTCAATGAGCAGTTCTTC. It yields the protein CATSRDHNSIFNEQFF.

This sequence joins TRBV6-5 and TRBJ1-1; TRBD1 matches at 8 bases. The CDR3 is made up of 15 amino acids. Trimming removed 2 bases from V and 4 bases from J; junction bases left unmatched: 6. CDR1 and CDR2 (germline): MNHEY, SVGAGI. The CDR3 DNA reads as TGTGCCAGCAGTTACAGACAGGGGTGGAGCACTGAAGCTTTCTTT. Residues: CASSYRQGWSTEAFF.

The genes are TRBV28 and TRBJ2-7; D unresolved. The CDR3 sequence is 12 residues long. Per the germline V gene, CDR1 is MDHEN and CDR2 is SYDVKM. V was clipped by 6 bases and J by 3 bases, with 9 bases between them. The CDR3 DNA reads TGTGCCAGCAGCGGACCTGACTACGAGCAGTACTTC. This encodes CASSGPDYEQYF.

The chain couples TRBV4-1 to TRBJ2-3, with TRBD2 matching over 10 bases. The CDR3 length is 17 residues. The V and J ends lost 1 base and 4 bases, in that order; junction bases with no gene match: 8. The germline V gene encodes CDR1 MGHRA and CDR2 YSYEKL. CDR3 DNA: TGCGCCAGCAGCCAAGCCCCTCTAGCGGGAGTGGCAGATACGCAGTATTTT. Amino acids: CASSQAPLAGVADTQYF.

The gene calls are TRBV9 and TRBJ2-3; TRBD1 agrees at 9 bases. CDR3 length equals 16 residues. CDR1 is SGDLS, CDR2 YYNGEE, per germline. Trimming removed 3 bases from V and 5 bases from J; junction bases left unmatched: 10. CDR3 nucleotides: TGTGCCAGCAGCGACCAGGGACAGGGTAGGAGAGATACGCAGTATTTT. The encoded protein is CASSDQGQGRRDTQYF. The whole variable domain, filled in from reference TRBV9 and TRBJ2-3, reads DSGVTQTPKHLITATGQRVTLRCSPRSGDLSVYWYQQSLDQGLQFLIQYYNGEERAKGNILERFSAQQFPDLHSELNLSSLELGDSALYFCASSDQGQGRRDTQYFGPGTRLTVL.

J is TRBJ2-1 and V is TRBV20-1; TRBD2 aligns across 8 bases. J was trimmed by 9 bases and V by 6 bases; bases with no gene match: 4. Germline V gives CDR1 DFQATT, CDR2 SNEGSKA (reference sequence). CDR3 length: 11 amino acids. In DNA form, the CDR3 reads TGCAGTGCCTGGAGCGGGAGTGAGCAGTTCTTC. Encoded protein: CSAWSGSEQFF.

The chain is built from TRBV6-5 and TRBJ1-2, with D maybe TRBD1 (6 bases). The CDR3 has 12 residues. Between the trimmed V and J ends, which lost 7 bases and 4 bases, there was a span of 10 bases. Germline loops: CDR1 MNHEY, CDR2 SVGAGI. CDR3 loop: CASTSGAYGYTF. Written as DNA, the CDR3 is TGTGCCAGCACCTCGGGGGCCTATGGCTACACCTTC.

The chain couples TRBV5-5 to TRBJ2-6, with 9 bases identical to TRBD1. The CDR3 covers 18 residues. With V trimmed by 6 bases and J by 3 bases, 13 bases remained unmatched. CDR1 and CDR2 (germline): SGHKS, YYEKEE (reference sequence). The CDR3 sequence: CASTAKGTGQLGANVLTF. The CDR3 DNA sequence: TGTGCCAGCACCGCAAAAGGGACAGGGCAGCTTGGGGCCAACGTCCTGACTTTC.

V is TRBV7-3 and J is TRBJ1-3, with no clear D. V was cut by 5 bases and J by 0 bases, with 11 bases left in between. CDR3 length equals 15 residues. The germline CDR1 and CDR2 sequences are SGHTA and FQGTGA. The CDR3 DNA follows: TGTGCCAGCAGCATAGATCCCTCCTCTGGAAACACCATATATTTT. It is translated as CASSIDPSSGNTIYF.

The CDR3, as DNA: TGTGCCAGCACTCGGGGAGGGAGCTACAATGAGCAGTTCTTC. This codes for CASTRGGSYNEQFF. The rearrangement joins TRBV28 to TRBJ2-1; 7 bases fit TRBD2. Germline CDR1 and CDR2: MDHEN and SYDVKM. The CDR3 length is 14 residues. J was trimmed by 3 bases and V by 7 bases; bases with no gene match: 6.

This clone was recorded once. The V call is TRBV28, the J call TRBJ2-3, with 9 bases aligning to TRBD2. Looked up from germline, CDR1 is MDHEN and CDR2 is SYDVKM. The CDR3 extends over 15 amino acids. V shed 2 bases, J shed 6 bases, and the junction held 6 bases outside the gene matches. The DNA for the CDR3 is TGTGCCAGCAGTTTAGGTGTAGCGGGAGTTGATACGCAGTATTTT. It translates to CASSLGVAGVDTQYF.

The chain couples TRBV6-1 to TRBJ2-3; TRBD2 might be the D (6 bases). The CDR3 sequence is 14 residues long. Germline CDR1 reads MNHNS; CDR2 reads SASEGT. The V gene lost 3 bases and the J gene lost 7 bases, with 14 bases spanning the gap. The CDR3 region is CASSDDLGLHTQYF. The CDR3 DNA is TGTGCCAGCAGTGACGACCTGGGACTTCATACGCAGTATTTT.

The rearrangement links TRBV27 to TRBJ2-2, with a weak D call TRBD2 (5 bases). CDR1 is MNHEY and CDR2 is SMNVEV in the germline V gene (reference sequence). Trimming removed 2 bases from V and 6 bases from J, with 7 bases in between. This CDR3 region has 13 residues. CDR3 sequence reads: CASSLAGAGELFF. The CDR3 nucleotides are TGTGCCAGCAGTTTAGCCGGGGCCGGGGAGCTGTTTTTT.

V gene TRBV18 combines with J gene TRBJ2-7; D gene ambiguous. The germline V and J ends were trimmed by 3 bases and 5 bases, with 8 bases remaining between them. In germline, CDR1 is KGHSH, CDR2 LQKENI. CDR3 length: 12 residues. CDR3 coding DNA: TGTGCCAGCTCACCTCTTGCGGACGAGCAGTACTTC. It codes for CASSPLADEQYF.